This T cell receptor beta chain was retrieved from a study of blood T cell repertoires in COVID-19. Overall study context: Acute and convalescent COVID-19 samples came from the United States, Italy and Spain. Sample material is recorded as cDNA or gDNA derived from T cells, B-cell-depleted T cells, or PBMCs.

Authors' methods: How many nucleated cells were present was estimated from reference gene primer amplification. The protocol was immunoSEQ multiplex PCR, while the TCRdb copy is restricted to in-frame clones and leaves out a portion. The V and J calls and the clone size are those of that table, but D and trimming were determined from the DNA. The sample includes some 220,000 clones, 80% to 85% of them seen just once. Sequencing used peripheral blood. The clonotype was recovered from a woman aged 60-75 years with acute or convalescent COVID-19.

CDR3 nucleotides: TGTGCCAGCAGCCCTAGCCGGGACTATCCCTGGAATGAGCAGTTCTTC. This codes for CASSPSRDYPWNEQFF. This rearrangement joins TRBV13 to TRBJ2-1; TRBD2 agrees at 7 bases. Per germline, CDR1 PRHDT and CDR2 FYEKMQ (reference sequence). The CDR3 has 16 amino acids. Trimming took 5 bases from V and 7 from J; bases not matched to a gene: 14.